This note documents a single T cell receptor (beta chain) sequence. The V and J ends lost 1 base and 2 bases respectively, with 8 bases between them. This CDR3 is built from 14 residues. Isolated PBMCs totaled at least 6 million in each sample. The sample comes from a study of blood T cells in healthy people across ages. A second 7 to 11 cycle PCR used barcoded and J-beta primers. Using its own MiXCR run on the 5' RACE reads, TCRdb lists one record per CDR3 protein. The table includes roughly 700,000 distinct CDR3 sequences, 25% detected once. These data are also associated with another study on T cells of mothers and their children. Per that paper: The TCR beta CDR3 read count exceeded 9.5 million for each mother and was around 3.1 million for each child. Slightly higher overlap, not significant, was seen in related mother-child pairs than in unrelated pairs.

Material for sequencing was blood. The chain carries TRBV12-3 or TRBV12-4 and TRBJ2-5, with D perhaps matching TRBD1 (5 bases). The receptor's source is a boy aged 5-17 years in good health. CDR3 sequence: CASSLEQEQETQYF. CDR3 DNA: TGTGCCAGCAGTTTAGAACAGGAACAAGAGACCCAGTACTTC.